This T cell receptor beta chain was captured by sequencing in a study of T cell responses to AZD1222 COVID-19 vaccine. Turning to this clone: What it binds is unknown.

The trim removed 8 bases at V and 6 bases at J, leaving 11 bases unmatched. CDR1 is SGHNT, CDR2 YENEEA, per germline. CDR3 length: 15 residues. Here immunoSEQ multiplex PCR was the method, and the copy in TCRdb shows in-frame clones only, minus some. The sample includes around 130,000 clones, just over 85% of them seen just once. Notes on the study in general: Only a handful of AZD1222 recipients, about six in all, had baseline seropositivity. The peak T cell response came first, and repertoires were sampled only after it.

The J gene is TRBJ1-5, the V gene TRBV11-3; 9 positions match TRBD1. Material: peripheral blood, obtained on day 0 of AZD1222 vaccination. This receptor was taken from an adult in good health. The CDR3 DNA is TGTGCCAGCCGCATGCCCTCGACAGGGGGTCAGCCCCAGCATTTT. Its protein is CASRMPSTGGQPQHF.